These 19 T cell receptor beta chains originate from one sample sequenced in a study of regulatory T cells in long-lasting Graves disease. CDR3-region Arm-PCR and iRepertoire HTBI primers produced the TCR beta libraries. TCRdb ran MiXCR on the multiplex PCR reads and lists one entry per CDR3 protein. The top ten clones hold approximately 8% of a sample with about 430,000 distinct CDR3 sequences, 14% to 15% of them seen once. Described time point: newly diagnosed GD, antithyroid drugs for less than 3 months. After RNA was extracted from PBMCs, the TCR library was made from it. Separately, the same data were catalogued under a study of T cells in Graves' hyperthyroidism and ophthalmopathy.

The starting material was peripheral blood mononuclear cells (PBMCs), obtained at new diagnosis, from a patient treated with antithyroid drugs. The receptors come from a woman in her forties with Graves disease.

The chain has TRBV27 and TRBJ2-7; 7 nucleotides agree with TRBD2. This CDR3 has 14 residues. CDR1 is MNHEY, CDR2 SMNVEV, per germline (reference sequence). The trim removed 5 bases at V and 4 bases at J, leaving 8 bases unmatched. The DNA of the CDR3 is TGTGCCAGCAGTACGGGGGAGGGGACTTACGAGCAGTACTTC. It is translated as CASSTGEGTYEQYF.

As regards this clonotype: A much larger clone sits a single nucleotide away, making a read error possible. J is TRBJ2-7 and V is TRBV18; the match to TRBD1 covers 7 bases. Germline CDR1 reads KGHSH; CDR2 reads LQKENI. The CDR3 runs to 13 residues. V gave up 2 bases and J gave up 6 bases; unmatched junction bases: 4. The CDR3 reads CASSPSAGGEQYF. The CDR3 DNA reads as TGTGCCAGCTCACCATCAGCAGGGGGCGAGCAGTACTTC.

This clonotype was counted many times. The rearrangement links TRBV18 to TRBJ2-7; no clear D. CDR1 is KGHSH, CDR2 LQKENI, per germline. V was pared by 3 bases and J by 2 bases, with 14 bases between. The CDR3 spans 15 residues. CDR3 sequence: CASSPANTDAYEQYF. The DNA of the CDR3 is TGTGCCAGCTCACCCGCAAACACGGACGCCTACGAGCAGTACTTC.

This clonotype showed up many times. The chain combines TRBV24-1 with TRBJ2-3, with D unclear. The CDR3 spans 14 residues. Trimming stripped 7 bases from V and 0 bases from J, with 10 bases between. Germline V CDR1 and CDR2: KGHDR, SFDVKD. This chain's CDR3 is CATSRRASTDTQYF. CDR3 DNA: TGTGCCACCAGCAGGAGAGCTAGCACAGATACGCAGTATTTT.

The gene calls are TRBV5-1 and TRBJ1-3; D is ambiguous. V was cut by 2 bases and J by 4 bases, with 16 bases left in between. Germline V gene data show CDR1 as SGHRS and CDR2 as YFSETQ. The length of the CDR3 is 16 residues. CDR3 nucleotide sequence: TGCGCCAGCAGCTTCCACCCGGGCCAGAAGGGAAACACCATATATTTT. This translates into CASSFHPGQKGNTIYF.

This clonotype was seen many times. The DNA for the CDR3 is TGTGCCATCAGTGATGTGGGACTAGTTCACACAGATACGCAGTATTTT. The encoded protein is CAISDVGLVHTDTQYF. The chain has TRBV10-3 and TRBJ2-3; TRBD2 matches at 8 bases. In germline, CDR1 is ENHRY, CDR2 SYGVKD. The J segment lost 2 bases and the V segment lost 3 bases, leaving 7 bases of the junction unmatched. This CDR3 comprises 16 residues.

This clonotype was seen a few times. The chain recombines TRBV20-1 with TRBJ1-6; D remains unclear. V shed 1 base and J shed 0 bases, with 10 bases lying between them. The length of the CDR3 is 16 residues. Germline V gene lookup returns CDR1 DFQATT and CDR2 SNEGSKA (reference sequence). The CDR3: CSARVAGSSYNSPLHF. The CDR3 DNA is TGCAGTGCTAGAGTGGCGGGGAGCTCCTATAATTCACCCCTCCACTTT.

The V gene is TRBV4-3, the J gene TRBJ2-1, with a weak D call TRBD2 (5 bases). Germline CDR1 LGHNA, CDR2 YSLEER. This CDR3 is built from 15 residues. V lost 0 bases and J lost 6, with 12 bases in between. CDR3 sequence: CASSQDWAGSNEQFF. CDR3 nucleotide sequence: TGCGCCAGCAGCCAAGATTGGGCGGGTTCCAATGAGCAGTTCTTC.

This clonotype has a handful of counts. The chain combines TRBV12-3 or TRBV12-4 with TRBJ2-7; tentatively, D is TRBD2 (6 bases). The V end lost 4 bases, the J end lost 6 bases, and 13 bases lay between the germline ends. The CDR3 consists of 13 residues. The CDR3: CASSSYEGGEQYF. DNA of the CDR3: TGTGCCAGCAGTTCGTATGAGGGAGGCGAGCAGTACTTC.

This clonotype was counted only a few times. This chain's CDR3 is CATSDHGSRETQYF. The CDR3 bases are TGTGCCACCAGTGACCACGGGAGTCGGGAGACCCAGTACTTC. The rearrangement joins TRBV24-1 to TRBJ2-5; D is perhaps TRBD2 (6 bases). The germline V gene encodes CDR1 KGHDR and CDR2 SFDVKD. The V end was cut by 4 bases, the J end by 5 bases, with 13 bases between. The CDR3 has 14 amino acids.

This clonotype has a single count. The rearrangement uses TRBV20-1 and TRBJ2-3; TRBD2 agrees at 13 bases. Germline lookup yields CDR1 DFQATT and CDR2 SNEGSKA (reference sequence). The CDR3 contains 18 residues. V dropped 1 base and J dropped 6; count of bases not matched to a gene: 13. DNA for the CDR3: TGCAGTGCTAGAGGGTGGGCGGGGACTAGCGGGACCCGGGATACGCAGTATTTT. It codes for CSARGWAGTSGTRDTQYF.

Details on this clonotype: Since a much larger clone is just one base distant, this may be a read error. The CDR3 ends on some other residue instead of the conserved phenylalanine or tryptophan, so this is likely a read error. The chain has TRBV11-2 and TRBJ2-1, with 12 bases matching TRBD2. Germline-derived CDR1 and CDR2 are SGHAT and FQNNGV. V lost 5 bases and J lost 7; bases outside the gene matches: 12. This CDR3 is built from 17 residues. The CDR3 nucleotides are TGTGCCAGCAGCCCTTTTCGAGGGCTAGCGGGAGGGAATGAGCAGTTCCTC. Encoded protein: CASSPFRGLAGGNEQFL.

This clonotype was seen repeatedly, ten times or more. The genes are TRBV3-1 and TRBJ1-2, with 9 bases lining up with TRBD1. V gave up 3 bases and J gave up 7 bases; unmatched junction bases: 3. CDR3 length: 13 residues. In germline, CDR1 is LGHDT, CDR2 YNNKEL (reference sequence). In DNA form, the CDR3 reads TGTGCCAGCAGCCACCTGACAGGGGGTGGCTACACCTTC. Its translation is CASSHLTGGGYTF.

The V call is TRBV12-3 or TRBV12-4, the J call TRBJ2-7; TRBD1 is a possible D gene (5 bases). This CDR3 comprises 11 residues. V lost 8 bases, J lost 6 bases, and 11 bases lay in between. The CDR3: CASSPGSEQYF. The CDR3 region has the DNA TGTGCCAGCTCCCCAGGGTCCGAGCAGTACTTC.

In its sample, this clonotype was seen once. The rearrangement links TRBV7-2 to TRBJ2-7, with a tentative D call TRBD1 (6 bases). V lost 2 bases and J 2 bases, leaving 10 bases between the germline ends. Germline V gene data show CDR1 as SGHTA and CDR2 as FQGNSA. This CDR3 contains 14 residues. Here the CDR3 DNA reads TGTGCCAGCAGCTTACGACAGGCGGCCTACGAGCAGTACTTC. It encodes CASSLRQAAYEQYF.

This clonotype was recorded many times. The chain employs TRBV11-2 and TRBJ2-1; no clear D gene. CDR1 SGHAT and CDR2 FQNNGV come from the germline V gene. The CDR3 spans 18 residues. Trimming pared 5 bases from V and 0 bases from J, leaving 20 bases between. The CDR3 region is CASSALGGALSSYNEQFF. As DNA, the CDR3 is TGTGCCAGCAGCGCGCTGGGTGGAGCGCTGAGCTCCTACAATGAGCAGTTCTTC. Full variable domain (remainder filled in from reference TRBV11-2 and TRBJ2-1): EAGVAQSPRYKIIEKRQSVAFWCNPISGHATLYWYQQILGQGPKLLIQFQNNGVVDDSQLPKDRFSAERLKGVDSTLKIQPAKLEDSAVYLCASSALGGALSSYNEQFFGPGTRLTVL.

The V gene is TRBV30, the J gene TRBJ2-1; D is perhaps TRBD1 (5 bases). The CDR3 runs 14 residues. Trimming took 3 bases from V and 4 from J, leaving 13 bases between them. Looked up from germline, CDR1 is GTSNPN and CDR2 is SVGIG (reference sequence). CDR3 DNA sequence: TGTGCCTGGAGACCCCGGACAAGATACAATGAGCAGTTCTTC. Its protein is CAWRPRTRYNEQFF.

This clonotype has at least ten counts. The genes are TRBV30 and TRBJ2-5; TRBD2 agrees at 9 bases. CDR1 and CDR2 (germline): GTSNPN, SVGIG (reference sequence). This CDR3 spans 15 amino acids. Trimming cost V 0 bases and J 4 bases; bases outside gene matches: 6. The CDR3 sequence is CAWSVRGLAIETQYF. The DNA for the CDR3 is TGTGCCTGGAGTGTCAGGGGACTAGCTATAGAGACCCAGTACTTC.

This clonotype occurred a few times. The CDR3: CASSLDRGQYNEQFF. The CDR3 DNA reads TGTGCCAGCAGCTTAGACAGGGGGCAATACAATGAGCAGTTCTTC. The chain has TRBV5-5 and TRBJ2-1, with 10 nucleotides matching TRBD1. The CDR3 extends over 15 amino acids. Germline V gives CDR1 SGHKS, CDR2 YYEKEE (reference sequence). V lost 2 bases and J lost 4; bases outside the gene matches: 3. The full variable domain, with the rest looked up from reference TRBV5-5 and TRBJ2-1, is DAGVTQSPTHLIKTRGQQVTLRCSPISGHKSVSWYQQVLGQGPQFIFQYYEKEERGRGNFPDRFSARQFPNYSSELNVNALLLGDSALYLCASSLDRGQYNEQFFGPGTRLTVL.